This TCR beta chain comes out of a study of PD-L1 blockade in urothelial cancer. Study background: About 90% of the roughly 29 patients comprised males who had bladder-origin urothelial cancer. It was at 3 weeks (second dose) and 6 weeks after treatment start that blood was analyzed.

The time point: peripheral blood 6 weeks after treatment start. The diagnosis in patients was locally advanced or metastatic urothelial carcinoma. The CDR3 has 16 residues. After removal of 8 bases from V and 10 bases from J, the junction contained 23 bases not matched to a gene. Germline V CDR1 and CDR2: WNHNN, SYGVQD (reference sequence). With regard to this clone: What it binds is unknown.

Findings and limits, study-wide: Below-median blood TCR clonality before treatment forecast better survival.

Assay: immunoSEQ multiplex PCR; the TCRdb copy retains only in-frame clones and omits some. This sample has about 40,000 clones, with approximately 84% found just once. The material sequenced was PBMCs, taken around atezolizumab (anti-PD-L1) treatment. The genes are TRBV10-1 and TRBJ2-7, with 7 bases fitting TRBD1. The receptor's source is a man between 65 and 85 years old with urothelial cancer. The CDR3 coding sequence is TGCGCCAGCTTAATAATACCGGGACAGAACATACGAGAACAGTACTTC. Its protein product is CASLIIPGQNIREQYF.